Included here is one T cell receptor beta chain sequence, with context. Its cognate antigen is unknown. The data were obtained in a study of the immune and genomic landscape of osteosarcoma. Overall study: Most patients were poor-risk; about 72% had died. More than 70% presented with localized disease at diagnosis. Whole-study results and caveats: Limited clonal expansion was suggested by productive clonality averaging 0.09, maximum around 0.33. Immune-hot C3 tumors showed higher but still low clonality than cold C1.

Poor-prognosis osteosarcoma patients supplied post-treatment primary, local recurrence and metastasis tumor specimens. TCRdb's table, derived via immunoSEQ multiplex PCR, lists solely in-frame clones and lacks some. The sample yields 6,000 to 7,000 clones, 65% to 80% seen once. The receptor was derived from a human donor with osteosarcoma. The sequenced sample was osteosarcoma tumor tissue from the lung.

CDR3 nucleotides: TGTGCCAGCAGCTCACGACAGGGGCGTGCCGGGGAGCTGTTTTTT. Translation: CASSSRQGRAGELFF. V gene TRBV5-6 combines with J gene TRBJ2-2; 8 nucleotides line up with TRBD1. Trimming at V came to 3 bases and at J to 6 bases, leaving 7 bases not matched to a gene. Germline V CDR1 and CDR2: SGHDT, YYEEEE. The CDR3 sequence is 15 residues long.